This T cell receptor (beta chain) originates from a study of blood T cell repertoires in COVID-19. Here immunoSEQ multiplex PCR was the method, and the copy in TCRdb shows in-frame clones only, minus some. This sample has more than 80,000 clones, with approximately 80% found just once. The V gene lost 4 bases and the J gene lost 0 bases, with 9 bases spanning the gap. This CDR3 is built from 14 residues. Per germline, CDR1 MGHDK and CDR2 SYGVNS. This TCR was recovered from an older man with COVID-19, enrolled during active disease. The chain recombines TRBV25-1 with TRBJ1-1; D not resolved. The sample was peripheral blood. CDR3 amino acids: CASSVLGMNTEAFF. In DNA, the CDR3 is TGTGCCAGCAGTGTTCTTGGCATGAACACTGAAGCTTTCTTT. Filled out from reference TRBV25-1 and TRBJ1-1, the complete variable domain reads EADIYQTPRYLVIGTGKKITLECSQTMGHDKMYWYQQDPGMELHLIHYSYGVNSTEKGDLSSESTVSRIRTEHFPLTLESARPSHTSQYLCASSVLGMNTEAFFGQGTRLTVV.